The sequence of this T cell receptor (beta chain) was determined in a study of blood T cells in healthy people across ages. A J-beta primer mix and a sample-barcoded 5' primer were used in a second PCR of about 7 to 12 cycles. TCRdb reprocessed the 5' RACE reads with MiXCR, giving one entry per CDR3 protein. The sample has fewer than 650,000 distinct CDR3 sequences; around 27% are singletons. This sample was shared with a second study, whose subject was T cells of mothers and their children.

The clonotype comes from a boy aged 2 to 9 in good health. Sequencing used blood.

The CDR3 DNA reads as TGTGCCACCCAGCGCGGGGGTCTCTCCTACAATGAGCAGTTCTTC. It specifies CATQRGGLSYNEQFF. The chain uses TRBV10-3 and TRBJ2-1; TRBD2 matches 7 bases. Germline V gives CDR1 ENHRY, CDR2 SYGVKD. Trimming at V came to 10 bases and at J to 0 bases, leaving 9 bases not matched to a gene. This CDR3 spans 15 amino acids.